This record concerns one TCR beta chain sequence. What it recognizes is unknown. The germline gene is not matched at one end of the junction; a read error may be the cause. This sample was included in a study of response to subunit inactivated influenza vaccine. One entry per CDR3 protein results from TCRdb running MiXCR on the RT-PCR reads. The sample holds some 500,000 distinct CDR3 sequences, around 25% seen once. The study, taken as a whole, reports: Authors suggested each seasonal flu vaccination may recruit only limited numbers of new T cells.

This CDR3 is built from 11 residues. Germline loops: CDR1 DFQATT, CDR2 SNEGSKA (reference sequence). Sequences were derived from CD4+ T cells sorted from PBMCs, sampled about 5 days after vaccination. This sequence was found in a middle-aged man who received an inactivated influenza vaccine. V usage is TRBV20-1 and J usage is TRBJ2-5; D not resolved. Written as DNA, the CDR3 is TGCAGTGCGAGAGGACGGTCCGCCCAGTACTTC. Amino acids: CSARGRSAQYF.